The next 11 T cell receptor beta chains were all read from a single sample in a study of blood T cell repertoires in COVID-19. TCRdb's table, derived via immunoSEQ multiplex PCR, lists solely in-frame clones and lacks some. The table lists 30,000 to 40,000 clones, roughly 88% of them singletons. Specimen: peripheral blood. These TCRs come from a man between 65 and 85 years old with active COVID-19.

The gene calls are TRBV18 and TRBJ2-6; possible D gene TRBD1, 5 bases. The germline V gene has CDR1 KGHSH and CDR2 LQKENI. This CDR3 spans 15 amino acids. The V end lost 3 bases, the J end lost 1 base, and 7 bases lay between the germline ends. The CDR3 here is CASSPGRSGANVLTF. DNA of the CDR3: TGTGCCAGCTCACCGGGGCGGTCTGGGGCCAACGTCCTGACTTTC.

V gene TRBV18 combines with J gene TRBJ2-5; D perhaps matches TRBD1 (6 bases). Germline V gene sequence: CDR1 KGHSH, CDR2 LQKENI. The CDR3 has 15 residues. Between the trimmed V and J ends, which lost 0 bases and 5 bases, there was a span of 13 bases. CDR3 sequence: CASSPPVSRGETQYF. CDR3 DNA: TGTGCCAGCTCACCACCTGTGTCAAGGGGGGAGACCCAGTACTTC.

The chain carries TRBV9 and TRBJ2-1; D may be TRBD1 (5 bases). The CDR3 runs to 15 residues. With 5 bases removed from V and 0 bases from J, the gap between germline ends came to 12 bases. In germline, CDR1 is SGDLS, CDR2 YYNGEE. CDR3 coding DNA: TGTGCCAGCAGTCCAGGGTCCCGCTCCTACAATGAGCAGTTCTTC. Encoded protein: CASSPGSRSYNEQFF. Full variable domain (remainder filled in from reference TRBV9 and TRBJ2-1): DSGVTQTPKHLITATGQRVTLRCSPRSGDLSVYWYQQSLDQGLQFLIQYYNGEERAKGNILERFSAQQFPDLHSELNLSSLELGDSALYFCASSPGSRSYNEQFFGPGTRLTVL.

The chain couples TRBV7-2 to TRBJ2-1, with TRBD2 identical over 11 bases. Germline CDR1 is SGHTA and CDR2 is FQGNSA. The V gene end was trimmed by 1 base and the J gene end by 2 bases; junction bases not matched to a gene: 4. The CDR3 has 17 residues. CDR3 in DNA: TGTGCCAGCAGCTTAGAAGGGACTAGCGGCCCCTACAATGAGCAGTTCTTC. This gives the protein CASSLEGTSGPYNEQFF.

V is TRBV5-5 and J is TRBJ2-1; 11 bases agree with TRBD2. Unmatched junction bases numbered 8, after V lost 2 bases and J lost 4 bases. There are 17 residues in the CDR3. CDR1 is SGHKS, CDR2 YYEKEE, per germline (reference sequence). The CDR3 region is CASSLRGTSGFYNEQFF. CDR3 coding DNA: TGTGCCAGCAGCTTAAGAGGGACTAGCGGCTTTTACAATGAGCAGTTCTTC.

This clone has more than one count but fewer than ten. The J gene is TRBJ2-5, the V gene TRBV7-2; tentative D call: TRBD2 (6 bases). Germline CDR1 is SGHTA and CDR2 is FQGNSA. The CDR3 extends over 15 amino acids. Trimming cost V 6 bases and J 5 bases, with 19 bases left between them. CDR3 region: CASRPPRGSGETQYF. The CDR3 DNA reads TGTGCCAGCAGGCCCCCTCGGGGGTCTGGTGAGACCCAGTACTTC.

This chain joins TRBV5-1 and TRBJ2-2; 8 bases are a match to TRBD1. The V gene's germline CDR1 is SGHRS and CDR2 YFSETQ. The CDR3 has 15 amino acids. Losses at the gene ends were 2 bases for V and 7 bases for J; bases not matched to a gene: 7. The CDR3: CASSLAGDRYGELFF. DNA of the CDR3: TGCGCCAGCAGCTTAGCAGGGGACAGGTACGGGGAGCTGTTTTTT.

The rearrangement joins TRBV28 to TRBJ2-2, with D perhaps TRBD1 (6 bases). In germline, CDR1 is MDHEN, CDR2 SYDVKM. V was trimmed by 7 bases and J by 6 bases, leaving 18 bases between them. CDR3 length equals 15 residues. The CDR3 spells CASNYRALKAGELFF. DNA of the CDR3: TGTGCCAGCAATTACAGGGCACTGAAAGCCGGGGAGCTGTTTTTT.

The chain is built from TRBV10-3 and TRBJ2-3, with D possibly TRBD2 on 7 matching bases. This CDR3 contains 15 residues. Germline V lookup: CDR1 ENHRY, CDR2 SYGVKD. The V end was cut by 2 bases, the J end by 3 bases, with 12 bases between. CDR3 residues: CAISEGGGVTDTQYF. The CDR3, as DNA: TGTGCCATCAGTGAGGGCGGGGGCGTTACAGATACGCAGTATTTT.

This chain uses TRBV6-2 or TRBV6-3 with TRBJ1-6; 7 bases are a match to TRBD1. The CDR3 loop spans 18 amino acids. Germline V gene data show CDR1 as MNHEY and CDR2 as SVGEGT. V dropped 4 bases and J dropped 7; count of bases not matched to a gene: 16. CDR3 in amino acids: CASSSGTVLLLQNSPLHF. As DNA, the CDR3 is TGTGCCAGCAGTTCCGGGACAGTGCTCCTTTTGCAGAATTCACCCCTCCACTTT.

The CDR3 loop reads CASSQLSGQGARYEQYF. The CDR3 DNA is TGTGCCAGCTCACAATTGAGCGGACAGGGGGCACGGTACGAGCAGTACTTC. The V and J genes are TRBV18 and TRBJ2-7, with 11 bases lining up with TRBD1. Germline trimming cut 4 bases from V and 4 bases from J; bases unmatched to any gene: 12. The CDR3 length is 17 residues. Germline-derived CDR1 and CDR2 are KGHSH and LQKENI.